This TCR beta chain was documented in a study of T cell responses to AZD1222 COVID-19 vaccine. Sequencing used immunoSEQ multiplex PCR; TCRdb keeps in-frame clones, though not all of them. The sample yields about 99,000 clones, about 92% seen once. Deletions cut 4 bases from V and 2 bases from J, with 13 bases between. This CDR3 is built from 15 residues. From germline, CDR1 is SEHNR and CDR2 FQNEAQ (reference sequence). The receptor was derived from an adult in good health. This rearrangement joins TRBV7-9 to TRBJ2-3, with D perhaps assigned TRBD1 or TRBD2 (5 bases each). The sequenced sample was peripheral blood, obtained on day 0 of AZD1222 vaccination. This chain's CDR3 is CASSYTGTHTDTQYF. In DNA form, the CDR3 reads TGTGCCAGCAGCTACACCGGGACCCACACAGATACGCAGTATTTT.